These T cell receptor beta chains were read from a single sample in a study of human T cells and chemical hapten exposure. TCRdb reanalysed the RACE reads using MiXCR and keeps one entry per CDR3 protein. The sample holds about 340,000 distinct CDR3 sequences, approximately 6.9% seen once. Material: whole blood, obtained in connection with sensitization to the hapten diphenylcyclopropenone (DPC). The receptor source for this set is a young woman with alopecia areata. Some clones in this sample may be carry-over from other donors' samples. Both conserved end residues are trimmed from each CDR3. Each record gives: V gene, J gene, CDR3 protein.

TRBV7-6	TRBJ2-3	ASSSRQDTQY
TRBV6-5	TRBJ1-1	ASSYSSQATF
TRBV29-1	TRBJ1-1	SVGGQEGTEAF
TRBV5-1	TRBJ1-2	ASSSTGAGYGYT
TRBV7-2	TRBJ2-1	ASRRSYNEQF
TRBV18	TRBJ1-1	ASSARLILGAEAF
TRBV6-1	TRBJ2-7	ASSDWELPYEQY
TRBV12-3/TRBV12-4	TRBJ2-1	ASISGGASYNEQF
TRBV10-1	TRBJ2-1	ASSPRTSSYNEQF
TRBV10-3	TRBJ1-1	AISESRGTEAF
TRBV9	TRBJ2-3	ASSVTSGHSTDTQY
TRBV6-2/TRBV6-3	TRBJ1-6	ASVGMNNSPLH
TRBV6-2/TRBV6-3	TRBJ2-2	ASSWTSAGELF
TRBV5-6	TRBJ1-5	ASSLGGVGQPQH
TRBV16	TRBJ2-7	ASSHARDTHEQY
TRBV6-1	TRBJ2-3	ASSVYGNEITDTQY
TRBV4-3	TRBJ2-3	ASSQDPRPGRTDTQY
TRBV6-2/TRBV6-3	TRBJ1-1	ASTTRQGASTEAF
TRBV5-1	TRBJ2-5	ASSWASRETQY
TRBV7-8	TRBJ2-7	ASSMTGDTYEQY
TRBV7-8	TRBJ1-6	ASSLSGGRIDSPLH
TRBV18	TRBJ2-3	ASSPPGRSTDTQY
TRBV28	TRBJ2-5	ASSSDFQETQY
TRBV11-2	TRBJ1-1	ASSAGAAMYTEAF
TRBV29-1	TRBJ1-1	SAHKGGTINTEAF
TRBV6-6	TRBJ1-1	ASSYKGVNTEAF
TRBV4-1	TRBJ2-2	ASSPQGEGGELF
TRBV6-5	TRBJ2-7	ASSSLGTPPYEQY
TRBV12-3/TRBV12-4	TRBJ1-2	AARGGGMANYGYT
TRBV5-4	TRBJ2-1	ASSLALAGGPLYNEQF
TRBV5-1	TRBJ2-7	ASSLVPTGGTYEQY
TRBV12-3/TRBV12-4	TRBJ2-5	ASSLLGGLETQY
TRBV12-3/TRBV12-4	TRBJ1-3	ASSFAVSGNTIY
TRBV28	TRBJ1-2	ASSYDMRLYGYT
TRBV7-2	TRBJ1-2	ASSLDITYGYT
TRBV20-1	TRBJ2-1	SARDWGIANEQF
TRBV5-1	TRBJ1-2	ASSLAGVYGYT
TRBV7-9	TRBJ2-3	ASSPMGSGVESDTQY
TRBV10-3	TRBJ2-3	AIRTSSSTDTQY
TRBV29-1	TRBJ2-1	SVQTGGLYNEQF
TRBV29-1	TRBJ2-1	SVAVSSYNEQF
TRBV29-1	TRBJ2-1	SGLTSYNEQF
TRBV6-2/TRBV6-3	TRBJ2-7	ASSYRIGGYEQY
TRBV6-1	TRBJ2-3	ASSQTGKATDTQY